A single sample is the source of the 23 T cell receptor beta chains below, sequenced in a study of CD8+CD57+ T cells in acquired aplastic anemia. TCR beta VDJ combinations and CDR3 sequences were profiled from genomic DNA. TCRdb reprocessed the reads with MiXCR, giving one entry per CDR3 protein. Among 250,000 to 350,000 distinct CDR3 sequences listed, 50% to 70% were seen once. Sequencing was carried out using sorted CD4+, CD8+, or CD8+CD57+ T cells (not recorded which) from PBMCs. Source of these receptors: a human donor with severe aplastic anemia or a healthy control (not recorded which).

To note about this clonotype: Without the conserved terminal phenylalanine or tryptophan, this CDR3 likely stems from a read error. This chain uses TRBV6-5 with TRBJ2-6; perhaps TRBD2 as D (5 bases). Germline V CDR1 and CDR2: MNHEY, SVGAGI. There are 14 residues in the CDR3. V lost 5 bases to trimming and J lost 8 bases, with 13 bases between them. DNA for the CDR3: TGTGCCAGCAGTGAGATTAGCGAATCCAACGTCCTGACTTTG. Translated: CASSEISESNVLTL.

The chain couples TRBV2 to TRBJ1-1; D is unclear. Germline loops: CDR1 SNHLY, CDR2 FYNNEI. The CDR3 extends over 11 amino acids. Trimming cost V 9 bases and J 1 base, with 6 bases left between them. As DNA, the CDR3 is TGTGCCAGGAGGTGGAACACTGAAGCTTTCTTT. Protein product: CARRWNTEAFF.

The genes are TRBV10-3 and TRBJ2-5; TRBD1 matches at 7 bases. V trimming: 5 bases; J trimming: 3 bases; junction bases outside the gene matches: 9. The V gene's germline CDR1 is ENHRY and CDR2 SYGVKD. The CDR3 has 15 amino acids. The DNA of the CDR3 is TGTGCCATCAGTCCGGGACAGAGGCCAGAAGAGACCCAGTACTTC. Its translation is CAISPGQRPEETQYF.

This rearrangement joins TRBV15 to TRBJ2-3; the match to TRBD2 covers 8 bases. Germline V CDR1 and CDR2: LNHNV, YYDKDF (reference sequence). J gave up 2 bases and V 0 bases, and 7 bases lay outside the gene matches. The CDR3 covers 17 residues. The CDR3 sequence is CATSRDRSSGYTDTQYF. In DNA, the CDR3 is TGTGCCACCAGCAGAGATCGTTCTAGCGGGTACACAGATACGCAGTATTTT.

This clonotype was detected ten times or more. CDR3 loop: CASSQDMEGLDTQYF. CDR3 DNA sequence: TGTGCCAGCAGCCAAGATATGGAGGGATTAGATACGCAGTATTTT. The chain has TRBV4-2 and TRBJ2-3, with D possibly being TRBD2 (6 bases). The CDR3 spans 15 residues. The germline V and J ends were trimmed by 0 bases and 5 bases, with 12 bases remaining between them. Germline CDR1 is LGHNA and CDR2 is YNFKEQ.

This clonotype was seen many times. This chain uses TRBV7-3 with TRBJ2-5; TRBD1 or TRBD2 may be the D gene (5 bases each). This CDR3 has 17 amino acids. The V and J ends lost 3 bases and 4 bases respectively, with 21 bases between them. Germline lookup yields CDR1 SGHTA and CDR2 FQGTGA. Here the CDR3 reads CASSLFPRGAKGETQYF. CDR3 sequence (DNA): TGTGCCAGCAGCTTGTTCCCACGGGGCGCAAAGGGAGAGACCCAGTACTTC.

The chain carries TRBV19 and TRBJ2-7; no firm D call. Germline V lookup: CDR1 LNHDA, CDR2 SQIVND (reference sequence). The CDR3 totals 13 residues. Trimming stripped 0 bases from V and 5 bases from J, with 8 bases between. The CDR3 nucleotides are TGTGCCAGTAGTATAGATCCATTCAACGAGCAGTACTTC. It is translated as CASSIDPFNEQYF.

Concerning this clonotype itself: A read error may account for a junction end that differs from germline. The chain combines TRBV7-2 with TRBJ2-1; 7 bases line up with TRBD2. The CDR3 consists of 14 residues. Germline V gene sequence: CDR1 SGHTA, CDR2 FQGNSA. The DNA for the CDR3 is TGCGCCAGCAGGCGGGGGTGGACCTACAATGAGCAGTTCTTC. Its protein product is CASRRGWTYNEQFF.

This clonotype showed up many times. The CDR3 DNA is TGTGCCAGCAGTTACTCGTTGACAGGGATCCAAGAGACCCAGTACTTC. Translation gives CASSYSLTGIQETQYF. V and J are TRBV6-5 and TRBJ2-5, with 7 bases identical to TRBD1. V was clipped by 0 bases and J by 1 base; unmatched bases: 5. Germline CDR1 reads MNHEY; CDR2 reads SVGAGI. This CDR3 is 16 amino acids long.

This clonotype was seen a handful of times. The gene calls are TRBV11-3 and TRBJ2-5, with D perhaps TRBD1 or TRBD2 (6 bases each). This CDR3 is built from 15 residues. Trimming pared 5 bases from V and 3 bases from J, leaving 16 bases between. Germline CDR1 reads SGHNT; CDR2 reads YENEEA. The CDR3 DNA follows: TGTGCCAGCAGCCCCGGAGGGGGGAGAAAAGAGACCCAGTACTTC. Translating it yields CASSPGGGRKETQYF.

This sequence joins TRBV2 and TRBJ1-2; no clear D gene. This CDR3 is 14 amino acids long. In germline, CDR1 is SNHLY, CDR2 FYNNEI. The V and J ends lost 0 bases and 8 bases respectively, with 13 bases between them. Here the CDR3 reads CASSEAEWTGGYTF. The CDR3 nucleotides read TGTGCCAGCAGTGAAGCGGAATGGACGGGCGGCTACACCTTC. Full variable domain (missing parts from reference TRBV2 and TRBJ1-2): EPEVTQTPSHQVTQMGQEVILRCVPISNHLYFYWYRQILGQKVEFLVSFYNNEISEKSEIFDDQFSVERPDGSNFTLKIRSTKLEDSAMYFCASSEAEWTGGYTFGSGTRLTVV.

This clonotype appeared many times. CDR3 nucleotides: TGCAGTGCTAGGTTCCGTGGGACAGGGAAAGAGACCCAGTACTTC. This gives the protein CSARFRGTGKETQYF. The chain recombines TRBV20-1 with TRBJ2-5, with 9 bases fitting TRBD1. Losses at the gene ends were 3 bases for V and 3 bases for J; bases not matched to a gene: 8. CDR1 DFQATT and CDR2 SNEGSKA come from the germline V gene (reference sequence). The CDR3 loop spans 15 amino acids.

J is TRBJ2-4 and V is TRBV7-2; no clear D gene. This CDR3 is 12 amino acids long. The V gene lost 3 bases and the J gene lost 8 bases, with 8 bases spanning the gap. Germline V CDR1 and CDR2: SGHTA, FQGNSA. This CDR3 is CASSFEADIQYF. CDR3 sequence (DNA): TGTGCCAGCAGCTTTGAAGCAGACATTCAGTACTTC.

There are a few counts of this clonotype. The chain recombines TRBV10-3 with TRBJ1-2; 7 bases line up with TRBD1. V lost 2 bases, J lost 3 bases, and 3 bases stayed unmatched. The CDR3 length is 14 residues. Germline CDR1 reads ENHRY; CDR2 reads SYGVKD. CDR3 sequence reads: CAISERDRDYGYTF. The CDR3 nucleotides are TGTGCCATCAGTGAGAGGGACAGAGACTATGGCTACACCTTC.

This clonotype was observed at least ten times. In DNA, the CDR3 is TGTGCCAGCAGCTCCCGGGCCACATCTGGGGCCAACGTCCTGACTTTC. This encodes CASSSRATSGANVLTF. J is TRBJ2-6 and V is TRBV11-2; D gene uncertain. CDR3 length: 16 amino acids. The germline gives CDR1 SGHAT, CDR2 FQNNGV. Trimming shortened V by 4 bases and J by 1 base, and 11 bases separated the two germline ends. Looking up the rest from reference TRBV11-2 and TRBJ2-6 gives the full variable domain: EAGVAQSPRYKIIEKRQSVAFWCNPISGHATLYWYQQILGQGPKLLIQFQNNGVVDDSQLPKDRFSAERLKGVDSTLKIQPAKLEDSAVYLCASSSRATSGANVLTFGAGSRLTVL.

This clonotype appeared a single time. J is TRBJ2-2 and V is TRBV10-3; either TRBD1 or TRBD2 may fit D (5 bases each). Deletions cut 2 bases from V and 4 bases from J, with 8 bases between. This CDR3 has 14 residues. Germline V gives CDR1 ENHRY, CDR2 SYGVKD. The DNA of the CDR3 is TGTGCCATCAGTGAGGCCGGGACCACCGGGGAGCTGTTTTTT. Translating it yields CAISEAGTTGELFF.

The rearrangement links TRBV29-1 to TRBJ2-3, with D perhaps matching TRBD2 (6 bases). CDR1 and CDR2 from the germline V gene are SQVTM and ANQGSEA. The length of the CDR3 is 14 residues. Trimming pared 7 bases from V and 0 bases from J, leaving 14 bases between. CDR3 coding DNA: TGCAGCGCCTCTGTAGCGGCTAGCACAGATACGCAGTATTTT. It translates to CSASVAASTDTQYF.

The V and J genes are TRBV7-3 and TRBJ1-5; D remains unclear. The germline CDR1 and CDR2 sequences are SGHTA and FQGTGA. This CDR3 spans 12 amino acids. The germline V and J ends were trimmed by 5 bases and 9 bases, with 11 bases remaining between them. The CDR3 region is CASSPQTAPQHF. The CDR3 bases are TGTGCCAGCAGCCCGCAGACCGCGCCCCAGCATTTT. Full variable domain (outside the CDR3, taken from reference TRBV7-3 and TRBJ1-5): GAGVSQTPSNKVTEKGKYVELRCDPISGHTALYWYRQSLGQGPEFLIYFQGTGAADDSGLPNDRFFAVRPEGSVSTLKIQRTERGDSAVYLCASSPQTAPQHFGDGTRLSIL.

Turning to this clonotype: Possible read error: a much larger clone is one base away. The chain uses TRBV4-1 and TRBJ2-1, with 8 bases that match TRBD1. The CDR3 has 16 amino acids. Germline V CDR1 and CDR2: MGHRA, YSYEKL. With V trimmed by 0 bases and J by 9 bases, 10 bases remained unmatched. The CDR3 nucleotides are TGCGCCAGCAGCCAAGATCTGCTCAGGGGGCGGGGTGAGCAGTTCTTC. As protein: CASSQDLLRGRGEQFF.

V is TRBV29-1 and J is TRBJ2-7, with D possibly TRBD2 on 7 matching bases. Germline V gene lookup returns CDR1 SQVTM and CDR2 ANQGSEA. The germline V and J ends were trimmed by 4 bases and 1 base, with 14 bases remaining between them. This CDR3 comprises 14 residues. CDR3 in DNA: TGCAGCGTTGTCGGGGGGCCGGGGTCCTACGAGCAGTACTTC. This translates into CSVVGGPGSYEQYF.

At least ten counts were recorded for this clonotype. The chain couples TRBV19 to TRBJ1-1; D uncertain. The V gene lost 5 bases and the J gene lost 2 bases, with 15 bases spanning the gap. The CDR3 spans 15 residues. CDR1 is LNHDA and CDR2 is SQIVND in the germline V gene (reference sequence). CDR3: CASSFLWGTNTEAFF. The CDR3 DNA reads TGTGCCAGTAGTTTCCTGTGGGGTACCAACACTGAAGCTTTCTTT.

This chain uses TRBV7-6 with TRBJ2-3; 10 bases are a match to TRBD2. Losses at the gene ends were 5 bases for V and 5 bases for J; bases not matched to a gene: 10. This CDR3 is 16 amino acids long. The germline CDR1 and CDR2 sequences are SGHVS and FNYEAQ. DNA for the CDR3: TGTGCCAGCAGCAAGGGTAGCGGGGGGCCTCAAGATACGCAGTATTTT. Its protein product is CASSKGSGGPQDTQYF.

This clonotype turned up a few times. The chain employs TRBV6-1 and TRBJ1-5, with TRBD1 matching over 7 bases. The CDR3 runs 15 residues. CDR1 is MNHNS and CDR2 is SASEGT in the germline V gene. Trimming at V came to 6 bases and at J to 5 bases, leaving 10 bases not matched to a gene. DNA for the CDR3: TGTGCCAGCAGCCCCGGGACAGCCCGCGATCAGCCCCAGCATTTT. It is translated as CASSPGTARDQPQHF.